This TCR beta chain was sequenced in a study of T cells after yellow fever vaccination. They built TCR cDNA with 5'RACE template switching, a step that put in a universal primer site and UMIs. MiXCR, applied by TCRdb to the 5' RACE reads, yields one record per CDR3 protein. This table has a few hundred thousand distinct CDR3 sequences, around 20% appearing once. Germline V CDR1 and CDR2: DFQATT, SNEGSKA (reference sequence). With V trimmed by 5 bases and J by 3 bases, 5 bases remained unmatched. This CDR3 contains 15 residues. This clonotype was seen only a few times. This clonotype was sampled from a man aged 18-30 years who received the YFV17D yellow fever vaccine. The material sequenced was PBMCs, taken before the yellow fever booster vaccination. V and J are TRBV20-1 and TRBJ2-3, with 13 bases that match TRBD2. CDR3 bases: TGCAGTGCTTTGGGACTAGCGGGGAGGACAGATACGCAGTATTTT. Amino acids: CSALGLAGRTDTQYF.